This TCR beta chain was identified during a study of preoperative IRX-2 immunotherapy in early breast cancer. This clone occurred once. Using immunoSEQ multiplex PCR, the repertoire was profiled, and TCRdb retains in-frame clones only, with some absent. The sample includes around 30,000 clones, around 83% seen only once; the top ten take about 2.7%. Regarding treatment: preoperative locoregional IRX-2 cytokine immunotherapy. This phase Ib study tested locoregional IRX-2 cytokine immunotherapy given before surgery. There are 12 residues in the CDR3. V shed 8 bases and J shed 1 base, with 5 bases lying between them. Per germline, CDR1 MDHEN and CDR2 SYDVKM.

The sample consisted of lymph node tissue, taken from a patient treated with IRX-2 immunotherapy. The chain recombines TRBV28 with TRBJ1-4, with D uncertain. This sequence originates from a human donor with breast cancer. This chain's CDR3 is CASLGTNEKLFF. The DNA for the CDR3 is TGTGCCAGCCTGGGAACTAATGAAAAACTGTTTTTT.